This T cell receptor (beta chain) came from a study of blood T cell repertoires in COVID-19. The CDR3 is 15 amino acids. Germline V gene data show CDR1 as MDHEN and CDR2 as SYDVKM. The ends lost 5 bases at V and 3 bases at J; junction bases unmatched: 9. Clones were sequenced by immunoSEQ multiplex PCR, and TCRdb holds only the in-frame ones, with some missing. The sample gives about 40,000 clones, about 90% of which show up once; just under 9.5% is in the top ten. V and J are TRBV28 and TRBJ2-7; 8 bases match TRBD2. Source material: peripheral blood. The sequence was obtained from a man in his fifties with active COVID-19. The CDR3 sequence: CASSTGLAAHYEQYF. As DNA, the CDR3 is TGTGCCAGCAGTACCGGACTAGCCGCCCACTACGAGCAGTACTTC.